The 16 T cell receptor beta chains in this list originate from one sample, sequenced in a study of blood T cell repertoires in COVID-19. Method: immunoSEQ multiplex PCR; TCRdb's copy keeps in-frame clones and lacks some. Among about 280,000 clones listed, around four fifths were seen once. The material sequenced was peripheral blood. These receptors all come from a woman aged 45-65 years who had recovered from COVID-19.

The chain employs TRBV4-2 and TRBJ1-1; perhaps TRBD1 as D (6 bases). Looked up from germline, CDR1 is LGHNA and CDR2 is YNFKEQ. The CDR3 length is 15 residues. V lost 8 bases to trimming and J lost 1 base, with 17 bases between them. For the CDR3, the DNA is TGTGCCAGCCCCCCTGCGGGGGCAGGGAACACTGAAGCTTTCTTT. Residues: CASPPAGAGNTEAFF.

This clone was counted ten times or more. The V and J genes are TRBV5-5 and TRBJ1-1, with 8 bases aligning to TRBD1. Germline V CDR1 and CDR2: SGHKS, YYEKEE (reference sequence). The CDR3 is 12 residues long. V lost 5 bases and J lost 7; bases outside the gene matches: 4. CDR3 loop: CASRLTGDEAFF. The CDR3 region has the DNA TGTGCCAGCAGGTTGACAGGGGATGAAGCTTTCTTT.

V is TRBV6-2 or TRBV6-3 and J is TRBJ1-2; D unclear. CDR1 and CDR2 from the germline V gene are MNHEY and SVGEGT. Deletions cut 0 bases from V and 8 bases from J, with 16 bases between. The CDR3 runs to 15 residues. Here the CDR3 DNA reads TGTGCCAGCAGTTACTCGACCGGGAGCCTAAAAGGCTACACCTTC. Protein sequence: CASSYSTGSLKGYTF.

The chain carries TRBV23-1 and TRBJ1-1, with D uncertain. TRBV23-1 is flagged as an ORF with uncertain function. The ends were cut back, 0 bases at V and 1 base at J, with 15 bases in the middle. CDR3 size: 17 residues. CDR3 in DNA: TGCGCCAGCAGTCAATCGTGGAGGCCTGTAGCGAACACTGAAGCTTTCTTT. It codes for CASSQSWRPVANTEAFF.

V is TRBV14 and J is TRBJ1-2; D remains unclear. The germline V gene has CDR1 SGHDN and CDR2 FVKESK. The V and J ends lost 1 base and 4 bases respectively, with 13 bases between them. This CDR3 has 15 residues. The CDR3 nucleotides are TGTGCCAGCAGCCAAGGGGCGCCCCGTGGCTATGGCTACACCTTC. Translating it yields CASSQGAPRGYGYTF.

Here the CDR3 reads CATSDFGTSGRGEQFF. The CDR3 coding sequence is TGTGCCACCAGTGATTTTGGGACTAGCGGGAGGGGGGAGCAGTTCTTC. The chain couples TRBV24-1 to TRBJ2-1; TRBD2 agrees at 16 bases. CDR3 length: 16 amino acids. The germline V gene encodes CDR1 KGHDR and CDR2 SFDVKD. V gave up 1 base and J gave up 10 bases; unmatched junction bases: 3.

Only one count was recorded for this clone. J is TRBJ1-5 and V is TRBV19; 7 nucleotides match TRBD1. Germline CDR1 is LNHDA and CDR2 is SQIVND (reference sequence). This CDR3 region has 16 residues. V trimming: 3 bases; J trimming: 2 bases; junction bases outside the gene matches: 7. The CDR3 DNA reads as TGTGCCAGTAGTATCGACCACGGGACAGGCAATCAGCCCCAGCATTTT. This encodes CASSIDHGTGNQPQHF.

This chain connects TRBV28 to TRBJ1-5; possibly TRBD1 for D (6 bases). V was cut by 6 bases and J by 7 bases, with 16 bases left in between. Germline V CDR1 and CDR2: MDHEN, SYDVKM. This CDR3 has 14 amino acids. CDR3 DNA sequence: TGTGCCAGCAGCTCTGGGGGGGCTGTGCAGCCCCAGCATTTT. Protein sequence: CASSSGGAVQPQHF.

The V and J genes are TRBV5-1 and TRBJ2-7; D is unclear. In germline, CDR1 is SGHRS, CDR2 YFSETQ. V lost 3 bases and J lost 0, with 10 bases in between. The CDR3 covers 14 residues. The CDR3 is CASSSQVSSYEQYF. The CDR3 coding sequence is TGCGCCAGCAGCTCTCAGGTCAGCTCCTACGAGCAGTACTTC.

This sequence joins TRBV5-1 and TRBJ2-7; 10 positions match TRBD2. V lost 6 bases to trimming and J lost 3 bases; unmatched junction nucleotides: 12. Germline CDR1 SGHRS, CDR2 YFSETQ. CDR3 size: 16 residues. CDR3 coding DNA: TGCGCCAGCACTCCTTCCCCCGGGACTAGCGACTACGAGCAGTACTTC. The encoded protein is CASTPSPGTSDYEQYF.

The chain combines TRBV27 with TRBJ1-1; 7 bases agree with TRBD1. CDR3 length: 13 amino acids. The V gene's germline CDR1 is MNHEY and CDR2 SMNVEV (reference sequence). V trimming: 6 bases; J trimming: 4 bases; junction bases outside the gene matches: 5. In nucleotides, the CDR3 is TGTGCCAGCAGCGACAGGGACGGCACTGAAGCTTTCTTT. It specifies CASSDRDGTEAFF.

V usage is TRBV7-6 and J usage is TRBJ2-7; no clear D gene. The CDR3 spans 14 residues. The germline CDR1 and CDR2 sequences are SGHVS and FNYEAQ. V lost 0 bases and J 5 bases, leaving 11 bases between the germline ends. CDR3 loop: CASSLAASVDEQYF. The CDR3, as DNA: TGTGCCAGCAGCTTAGCGGCTAGTGTCGACGAGCAGTACTTC.

The chain is built from TRBV28 and TRBJ1-2, with a tentative D call TRBD1 (6 bases). This CDR3 has 14 residues. V lost 2 bases and J 4 bases, leaving 11 bases between the germline ends. The germline CDR1 and CDR2 sequences are MDHEN and SYDVKM. The CDR3 sequence is CASSLIGQFYGYTF. CDR3 bases: TGTGCCAGCAGTTTAATAGGACAGTTCTATGGCTACACCTTC.

The J gene is TRBJ2-7, the V gene TRBV5-5, with D perhaps TRBD2 (6 bases). Trimming shortened V by 2 bases and J by 2 bases, and 14 bases separated the two germline ends. In germline, CDR1 is SGHKS, CDR2 YYEKEE (reference sequence). The CDR3 has 15 residues. Written as DNA, the CDR3 is TGTGCCAGCAGCTTTCGGACTATAGGCGCCTACGAGCAGTACTTC. Translating gives CASSFRTIGAYEQYF.

This clone was recorded a few times. CDR3 sequence: CASSQVPTRDEKLFF. The CDR3 bases are TGCGCCAGCAGCCAAGTCCCTACTAGGGATGAAAAACTGTTTTTT. The chain employs TRBV4-1 and TRBJ1-4; no clear D. Germline V CDR1 and CDR2: MGHRA, YSYEKL. The CDR3 consists of 15 residues. Trimming took off 1 base at V and 6 bases at J, with 12 bases between the two ends.

This chain links TRBV18 with TRBJ1-2; no clear D gene. The germline V gene has CDR1 KGHSH and CDR2 LQKENI. Trimming took off 1 base at V and 3 bases at J, with 12 bases between the two ends. This CDR3 comprises 15 residues. DNA of the CDR3: TGTGCCAGCTCACCACAGAGGTCAGTGGACTATGGCTACACCTTC. Translation: CASSPQRSVDYGYTF. The full variable domain, rest sourced from reference TRBV18 and TRBJ1-2, is NAGVMQNPRHLVRRRGQEARLRCSPMKGHSHVYWYRQLPEEGLKFMVYLQKENIIDESGMPKERFSAEFPKEGPSILRIQQVVRGDSAAYFCASSPQRSVDYGYTFGSGTRLTVV.